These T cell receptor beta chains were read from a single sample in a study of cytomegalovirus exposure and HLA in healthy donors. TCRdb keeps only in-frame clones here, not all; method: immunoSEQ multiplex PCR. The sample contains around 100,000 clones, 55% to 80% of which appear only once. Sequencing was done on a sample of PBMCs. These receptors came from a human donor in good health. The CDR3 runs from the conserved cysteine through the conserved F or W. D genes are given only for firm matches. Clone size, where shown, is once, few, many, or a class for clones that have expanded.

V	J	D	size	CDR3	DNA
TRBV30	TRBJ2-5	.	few	CAWTKKAEGTQYF	TGTGCCTGGACCAAGAAGGCTGAGGGGACCCAGTACTTC
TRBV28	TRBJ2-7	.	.	CASSFGRGSSEQYF	TGTGCCAGCAGTTTTGGTAGGGGGTCGTCCGAGCAGTACTTC
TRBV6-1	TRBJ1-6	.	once	CASSSGTRNSPLHF	TGTGCCAGCAGTTCCGGGACACGAAATTCACCCCTCCACTTT
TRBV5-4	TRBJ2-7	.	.	CASSRPGFGNEQYF	TGTGCCAGCAGTCGACCGGGGTTCGGGAACGAGCAGTACTTC
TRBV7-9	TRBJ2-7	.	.	CASSTSFGEQYF	TGTGCCAGCAGCACCTCTTTCGGGGAGCAGTACTTC
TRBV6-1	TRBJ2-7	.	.	CASSENTGPNEQYF	TGTGCCAGCAGTGAAAACACAGGGCCCAACGAGCAGTACTTC
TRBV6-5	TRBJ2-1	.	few	CASSFTSAYNEQFF	TGTGCCAGCAGTTTTACATCTGCCTACAATGAGCAGTTCTTC
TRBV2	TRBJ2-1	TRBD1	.	CASSESLGQGDNEQFF	TGTGCCAGCAGTGAATCTTTAGGACAGGGAGACAATGAGCAGTTCTTC
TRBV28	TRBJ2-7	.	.	CASSLRGTSYEQYF	TGTGCCAGCAGTTTACGGGGGACCTCCTACGAGCAGTACTTC
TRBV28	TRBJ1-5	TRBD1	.	CASSLIGQGSFQPQHF	TGTGCCAGCAGTTTAATTGGACAGGGATCTTTTCAGCCCCAGCATTTT
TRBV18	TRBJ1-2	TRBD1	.	CASSRTGGDGYTF	TGTGCCAGCTCACGGACAGGGGGCGATGGCTACACCTTC
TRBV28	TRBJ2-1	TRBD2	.	CASSSASGARVEQFF	TGTGCCAGCAGTTCGGCTAGCGGGGCGAGGGTGGAGCAGTTCTTC
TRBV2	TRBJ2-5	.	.	CASSAARLEETQYF	TGTGCCAGCAGTGCGGCCAGGCTCGAAGAGACCCAGTACTTC
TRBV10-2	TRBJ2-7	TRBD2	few	CASSELAGASSYEQYF	TGCGCCAGCAGTGAACTAGCGGGAGCCTCCTCCTACGAGCAGTACTTC
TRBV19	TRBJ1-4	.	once	CASSINRESNEKLFF	TGTGCCAGTAGTATCAACAGGGAGTCTAATGAAAAACTGTTTTTT
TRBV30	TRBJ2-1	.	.	CAWSVFGLANSYNEQFF	TGTGCCTGGAGTGTATTTGGTCTAGCGAACTCCTACAATGAGCAGTTCTTC
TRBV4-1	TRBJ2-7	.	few	CASSQVGSDSEQYF	TGCGCCAGCAGCCAAGTGGGCTCGGACTCCGAGCAGTACTTC
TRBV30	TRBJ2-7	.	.	CAWEDRREQYF	TGTGCCTGGGAAGATAGGCGGGAGCAGTACTTC
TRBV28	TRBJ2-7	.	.	CASSSTEGISYEQYF	TGTGCCAGCAGTTCGACGGAGGGGATCTCCTACGAGCAGTACTTC
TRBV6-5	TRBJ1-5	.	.	CASSGQFNQPQHF	TGTGCCAGCAGTGGACAGTTCAATCAGCCCCAGCATTTT
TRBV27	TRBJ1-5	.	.	CASSFTGLSNQPQHF	TGTGCCAGCAGCTTTACAGGGTTAAGCAATCAGCCCCAGCATTTT
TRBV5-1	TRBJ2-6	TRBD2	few	CASTPGGTGANVLTF	TGCGCCAGTACCCCGGGGGGAACTGGGGCCAACGTCCTGACTTTC
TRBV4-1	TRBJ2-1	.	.	CASSQAQGWTSYNEQFF	TGCGCCAGCAGCCAGGCACAGGGTTGGACTTCGTACAATGAGCAGTTCTTC
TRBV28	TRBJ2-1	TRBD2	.	CASSLYSGLAGNEQFF	TGTGCCAGCAGTTTATACTCGGGACTAGCAGGCAATGAGCAGTTCTTC
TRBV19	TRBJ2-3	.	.	CASQGGLGLRTDTQYF	TGTGCCAGTCAGGGCGGTTTGGGATTACGCACAGATACGCAGTATTTT
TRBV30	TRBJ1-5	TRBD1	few	CAWRGQGNQPQHF	TGTGCCTGGAGGGGACAGGGAAATCAGCCCCAGCATTTT
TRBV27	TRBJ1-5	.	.	CASSLLGGGSNQPQHF	TGTGCCAGCAGCCTCCTCGGGGGGGGTTCGAATCAGCCCCAGCATTTT
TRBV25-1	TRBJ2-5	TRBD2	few	CASSELGTSGQETQYF	TGTGCCAGCAGTGAATTAGGGACTAGCGGCCAAGAGACCCAGTACTTC
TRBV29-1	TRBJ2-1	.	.	CSVDASSDEQFF	TGCAGCGTTGATGCTAGCTCCGATGAGCAGTTCTTC
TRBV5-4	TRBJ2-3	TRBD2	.	CASSFLREGGTDTQYF	TGTGCCAGCAGCTTTCTTCGGGAGGGAGGCACAGATACGCAGTATTTT
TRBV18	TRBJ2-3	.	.	CASSEDYLIPDTQYF	TGTGCCAGCTCAGAGGACTACCTAATACCAGATACGCAGTATTTT
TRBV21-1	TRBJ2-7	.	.	CASRIMGEQYF	TGTGCCTCCAGGATTATGGGCGAGCAGTACTTC
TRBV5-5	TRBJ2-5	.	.	CASSPRQSQETQYF	TGTGCCAGCAGCCCTAGACAGAGTCAAGAGACCCAGTACTTC
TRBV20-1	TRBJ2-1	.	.	CSVRRNEQFF	TGCAGTGTTAGGCGGAATGAGCAGTTCTTC
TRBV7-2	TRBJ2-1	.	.	CASSLGQAGYNEQFF	TGTGCCAGCAGCCTTGGACAGGCGGGATACAATGAGCAGTTCTTC
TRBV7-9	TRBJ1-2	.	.	CASSLYDSSYGYTF	TGTGCCAGCAGCTTATATGACAGCAGCTATGGCTACACCTTC
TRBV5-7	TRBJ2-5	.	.	CASSLGTARETQYF	TGTGCCAGCAGCTTGGGGACAGCGCGGGAGACCCAGTACTTC
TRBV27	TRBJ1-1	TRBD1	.	CASSFGQGATEAFF	TGTGCCAGCAGTTTCGGACAGGGGGCCACTGAAGCTTTCTTT